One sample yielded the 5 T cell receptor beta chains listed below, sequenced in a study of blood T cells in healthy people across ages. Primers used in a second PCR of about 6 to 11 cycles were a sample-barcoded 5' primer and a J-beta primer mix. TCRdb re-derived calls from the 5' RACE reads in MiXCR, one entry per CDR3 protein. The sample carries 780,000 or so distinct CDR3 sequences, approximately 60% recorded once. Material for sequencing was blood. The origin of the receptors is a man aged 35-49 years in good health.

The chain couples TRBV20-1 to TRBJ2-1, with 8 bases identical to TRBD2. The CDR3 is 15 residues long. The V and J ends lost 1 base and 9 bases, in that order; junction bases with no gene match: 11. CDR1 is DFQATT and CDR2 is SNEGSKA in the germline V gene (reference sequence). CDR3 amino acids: CSARAPGLVSGEQFF. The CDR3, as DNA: TGCAGTGCTAGAGCGCCGGGACTAGTATCGGGTGAGCAGTTCTTC.

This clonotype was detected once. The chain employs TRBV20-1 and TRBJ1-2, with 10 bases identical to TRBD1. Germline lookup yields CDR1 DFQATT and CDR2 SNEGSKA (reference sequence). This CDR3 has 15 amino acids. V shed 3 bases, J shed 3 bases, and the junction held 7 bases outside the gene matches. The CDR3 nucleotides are TGCAGTGCTAGTTTTGACAGGGGGCAGGACTATGGCTACACCTTC. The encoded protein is CSASFDRGQDYGYTF.

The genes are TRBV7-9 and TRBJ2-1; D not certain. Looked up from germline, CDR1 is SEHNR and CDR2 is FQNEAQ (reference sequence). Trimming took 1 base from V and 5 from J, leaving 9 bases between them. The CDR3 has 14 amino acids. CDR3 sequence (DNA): TGTGCCAGCAGCTTAGGGTCCAGACACAATGAGCAGTTCTTC. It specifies CASSLGSRHNEQFF.

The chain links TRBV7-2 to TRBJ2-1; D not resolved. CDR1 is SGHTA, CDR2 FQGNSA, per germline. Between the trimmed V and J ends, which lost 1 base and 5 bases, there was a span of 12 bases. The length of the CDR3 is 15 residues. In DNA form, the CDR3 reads TGTGCCAGCAGCTTAGAACGGCGAGCCCACAATGAGCAGTTCTTC. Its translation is CASSLERRAHNEQFF.

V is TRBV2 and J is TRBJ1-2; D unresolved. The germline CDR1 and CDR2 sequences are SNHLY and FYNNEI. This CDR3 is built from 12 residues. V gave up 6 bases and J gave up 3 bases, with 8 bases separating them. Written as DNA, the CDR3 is TGTGCCAGCAGGGTAAACTACTATGGCTACACCTTC. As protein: CASRVNYYGYTF.